This T cell receptor beta chain was documented in a study of cytomegalovirus exposure and HLA in healthy donors. Study background: Genetic ancestry analysis placed 81% of the 350 to 500 donors that were genotyped in the Caucasian-associated cluster.

Study-wide results and limits: Associated with cytomegalovirus, according to the listing, were about 160 TCR beta chains. In a later analysis, several top co-occurrence clusters appeared linked to parvovirus B19, influenza, CMV and Epstein-Barr virus. Other equally common chains were less clonally expanded than HLA-associated TCR beta chains, a later analysis showed.

With regard to this clone: Its antigen remains unknown.

With 60 Vbeta and 13 Jbeta primers, the PCR was carried out. Profiling relied on immunoSEQ multiplex PCR, and the TCRdb table lists in-frame clones only, not all of them. The sample includes about 190,000 clones, about 84% seen only once; the top ten take 12% to 15%. Specimen: PBMCs. This sequence originates from a woman under 40 in good health and CMV-seropositive.

The CDR3 region has the DNA TGTGCCAGCAGGCCCTGGGACAGGGGGCTCAATTCACCCCTCCACTTT. Protein product: CASRPWDRGLNSPLHF. The gene calls are TRBV27 and TRBJ1-6, with 12 bases lining up with TRBD1. The CDR3 is made up of 16 amino acids. The trim removed 6 bases at V and 7 bases at J, leaving 7 bases unmatched. Germline loops: CDR1 MNHEY, CDR2 SMNVEV (reference sequence).